The clone carrying this T cell receptor beta chain was seen a few times. As yet, its antigen is unknown. Germline and genes: mouse. The data originate from a study of tissue T cells after allogeneic stem cell transplantation. Points from the study as a whole: Alloreactivity or antigen specificity of tissue TCRs was not determined; some clones might be host cells. Anatomically similar tissues had similar TCR repertoires within each patient. Blood and spleen captured only part of the tissue TCR repertoire.

Using immunoSEQ multiplex PCR, the repertoire was profiled, and TCRdb retains in-frame clones only, with some absent. The sample has about 5,000 clones, approximately 41% seen once. Sample time point: mouse harvest day 14 after allogeneic transplant. Mouse grafts combined 10^7 T-cell-depleted bone marrow cells with 10^6 splenic CD5+ T cells. Mice had MHC-mismatched B6 into BALB/c GVHD, sampled day 7 or 14. The source is a female BALB/c mouse given C57BL/6 T cells with graft-versus-host disease after an allogeneic hematopoietic cell transplant. Sample: gut tissue.

This CDR3 reads CASSLDWGGNTLYF. The DNA read from the CDR3 is TGTGCCAGCAGCTTGGACTGGGGGGGAAACACCTTGTAC. The chain couples TRBV3 to TRBJ2-4; 12 bases map to TRBD2. The CDR3 is cut off 1 residue early in the read; its end comes from the germline J gene. This CDR3 comprises 14 residues. Looked up from germline, CDR1 is SNHLY and CDR2 is FYNGKV (reference sequence). Trimming at V came to 3 bases and at J to 5 bases, leaving 0 bases not matched to a gene.